The T cell receptor beta chain described here comes from a study of T cell changes during pregnancy in multiple sclerosis. TCRdb's copy holds only in-frame clones and misses some; the assay was immunoSEQ multiplex PCR. The sample shows around 30,000 clones, approximately 92% of them seen only once. This CDR3 has 13 residues. Looked up from germline, CDR1 is SGHTA and CDR2 is FQGTGA. V lost 1 base, J lost 3 bases, and 6 bases lay in between. The sequences come from CD4+ T cells from peripheral blood mononuclear cells, collected in the first trimester of pregnancy. This chain connects TRBV7-3 to TRBJ1-1; a weak D match, TRBD1 (6 bases). This sequence was found in a female donor with multiple sclerosis, enrolled in a pregnancy study. The DNA of the CDR3 is TGTGCCAGCAGCTTAAAGGGGGACACTGAAGCTTTCTTT. Amino acids: CASSLKGDTEAFF.